The 18 T cell receptor beta chains given below trace back to one sample, sequenced in a study of lymphopenia after photon versus proton radiotherapy (dated by TCRdb to between 2019 and 2020). Library construction relied on the immunoSEQ multiplex PCR assay. In TCRdb, the immuneACCESS table is reduced to in-frame sequences with V and J assigned. These tables do not hold every clone; where another copy was compared, an unresolved V gene accounts for under half, and the others remain unexplained. The sample data list 3,000 to 4,000 clones, and roughly 79% of these were observed just once. Roughly 53% of the sample belongs to the ten largest clones. The sequencing used peripheral blood, collected from a patient treated with proton-based radiotherapy. The receptor source for this set is a man of 80 years or more with esophageal cancer.

This chain uses TRBV21-1 with TRBJ1-5. TRBV21-1 is noted as a pseudogene. This CDR3 has 14 residues. CDR3 protein: CASSNQRGNQPQHF. The CDR3 DNA reads as TGTGCCAGCAGCAACCAGAGGGGAAATCAGCCCCAGCATTTT.

V gene TRBV9 combines with J gene TRBJ1-3, with unresolved D. Trimming removed 4 bases at V and 2 bases at J, with 16 bases between. The CDR3 has 16 amino acids. CDR1 and CDR2 from the germline V gene are SGDLS and YYNGEE. Here the CDR3 reads CASSPHLSGTGNTIYF. The CDR3, as DNA: TGTGCCAGCAGCCCCCACCTCTCAGGCACTGGAAACACCATATATTTT.

The chain is built from TRBV5-3 and TRBJ2-5; 7 positions match TRBD1. TRBV5-3 qualifies as an ORF whose function is uncertain. The CDR3 has 14 amino acids. The V gene end was trimmed by 8 bases and the J gene end by 0 bases; junction bases not matched to a gene: 7. CDR3: CASSPDRDQETQYF. The CDR3 nucleotides are TGTGCCAGCAGCCCCGACAGGGACCAAGAGACCCAGTACTTC.

The chain carries TRBV11-3 and TRBJ2-7; D gene unclear. The CDR3 is made up of 13 amino acids. The V gene lost 2 bases and the J gene lost 4 bases, with 9 bases spanning the gap. The germline CDR1 and CDR2 sequences are SGHNT and YENEEA. The CDR3 nucleotides read TGTGCCAGCAGCTTACGTACAGAGTACGAGCAGTACTTC. This sequence encodes CASSLRTEYEQYF.

This clone appeared a single time. The chain links TRBV29-1 to TRBJ2-7; TRBD1 matches 9 bases. V lost 6 bases to trimming and J lost 3 bases; unmatched junction nucleotides: 9. The germline V gene encodes CDR1 SQVTM and CDR2 ANQGSEA. This CDR3 has 14 amino acids. The CDR3 region has the DNA TGCAGCGTAGAATATCGGGACAGGGACTACGAGCAGTACTTC. Translated, it gives CSVEYRDRDYEQYF.

In its sample, this clone was seen a few times. This sequence joins TRBV7-2 and TRBJ1-6; D possibly corresponds to TRBD1 (5 bases). Per the germline V gene, CDR1 is SGHTA and CDR2 is FQGNSA. CDR3 length: 14 residues. V was clipped by 5 bases and J by 6 bases, with 11 bases between them. The CDR3 DNA follows: TGTGCCAGCAGCCGGGGACCGATTAATTCACCCCTCCACTTT. Protein sequence: CASSRGPINSPLHF.

The V call is TRBV5-4, the J call TRBJ2-7; TRBD1 aligns across 9 bases. The CDR3 extends over 14 amino acids. J gave up 6 bases and V 4 bases, and 8 bases lay outside the gene matches. CDR1 is SGHNT and CDR2 is YYREEE in the germline V gene (reference sequence). CDR3 sequence reads: CASSDGTGFLEQYF. CDR3 bases: TGTGCCAGCAGCGACGGGACAGGGTTCCTCGAGCAGTACTTC.

The rearrangement links TRBV11-1 to TRBJ2-1, with 7 bases lining up with TRBD2. This CDR3 is built from 14 residues. The J segment lost 6 bases and the V segment lost 3 bases, leaving 5 bases of the junction unmatched. Per germline, CDR1 SGHAT and CDR2 FQDESV (reference sequence). CDR3 in amino acids: CASSFGLESNEQFF. The CDR3 nucleotides are TGTGCCAGCAGCTTCGGACTAGAGTCCAATGAGCAGTTCTTC.

V is TRBV7-9 and J is TRBJ2-7; possibly TRBD2 for D (5 bases). The CDR3 length is 17 residues. Germline values: CDR1 SEHNR, CDR2 FQNEAQ (reference sequence). V was cut by 1 base and J by 2 bases, with 18 bases left in between. Written as DNA, the CDR3 is TGTGCCAGCAGCTTAGTATTCGGGGATTTAGGAGCCTACGAGCAGTACTTC. This gives the protein CASSLVFGDLGAYEQYF.

The chain joins TRBV7-2 to TRBJ2-3; perhaps D is TRBD1 or TRBD2 (5 bases each). The germline gives CDR1 SGHTA, CDR2 FQGNSA. V lost 6 bases, J lost 5 bases, and 12 bases lay in between. This CDR3 contains 13 residues. CDR3 sequence: CASSRSGGDTQYF. The CDR3 coding sequence is TGTGCCAGCAGTCGAAGTGGGGGAGATACGCAGTATTTT.

CDR3: CASSIGTSGSNEQFF. In nucleotides, the CDR3 is TGTGCCAGTAGTATTGGGACTAGCGGGAGTAATGAGCAGTTCTTC. This chain joins TRBV19 and TRBJ2-1, with 14 bases that match TRBD2. This CDR3 is 15 amino acids long. The germline gives CDR1 LNHDA, CDR2 SQIVND (reference sequence). The trim removed 3 bases at V and 7 bases at J, leaving 2 bases unmatched.

This clone was detected a few times. This chain connects TRBV28 to TRBJ1-6; weak D call: TRBD1 (6 bases). CDR1 is MDHEN and CDR2 is SYDVKM in the germline V gene. This CDR3 contains 15 residues. The V gene lost 8 bases and the J gene lost 6 bases, with 17 bases spanning the gap. The CDR3 here is CASWTVGGGNSPLHF. The CDR3 region has the DNA TGTGCCAGCTGGACAGTGGGGGGGGGTAATTCACCCCTCCACTTT.

This clone was seen only a few times. The chain recombines TRBV5-5 with TRBJ2-7; 16 nucleotides match TRBD2. The CDR3 has 19 residues. The trim removed 4 bases at V and 2 bases at J, leaving 12 bases unmatched. In germline, CDR1 is SGHKS, CDR2 YYEKEE (reference sequence). As DNA, the CDR3 is TGTGCCAGCAGCGGGGGGACTAGCGGGAGGGCCGGAAATGCCTACGAGCAGTACTTC. Its translation: CASSGGTSGRAGNAYEQYF.

V usage is TRBV30 and J usage is TRBJ2-5; maybe TRBD2 (5 bases). Deletions cut 3 bases from V and 1 base from J, with 12 bases between. The CDR3 is 14 residues long. The germline CDR1 and CDR2 sequences are GTSNPN and SVGIG (reference sequence). Here the CDR3 reads CAWSHLGSQETQYF. The CDR3 DNA reads as TGTGCCTGGAGCCACCTTGGGAGCCAAGAGACCCAGTACTTC.

V is TRBV28 and J is TRBJ2-5, with D possibly called TRBD1 or TRBD2 (5 bases each). CDR1 and CDR2 from the germline V gene are MDHEN and SYDVKM. V was pared by 6 bases and J by 6 bases, with 14 bases between. The CDR3 contains 13 residues. The CDR3 DNA is TGTGCCAGCAGATCGAGCCCGGGGCAGACCCAGTACTTC. This codes for CASRSSPGQTQYF.

This clone was seen a few times. This chain uses TRBV4-1 with TRBJ2-1, with D perhaps assigned TRBD1 or TRBD2 (5 bases each). Trimming cost V 0 bases and J 9 bases, with 18 bases left between them. Germline V gene data show CDR1 as MGHRA and CDR2 as YSYEKL. CDR3 length equals 16 residues. This chain's CDR3 is CASSQDFNVGAGEQFF. The CDR3 DNA reads as TGCGCCAGCAGCCAAGATTTTAATGTCGGGGCTGGTGAGCAGTTCTTC.

The chain links TRBV10-1 to TRBJ2-5; TRBD1 aligns across 9 bases. There are 16 residues in the CDR3. The V gene's germline CDR1 is WNHNN and CDR2 SYGVQD (reference sequence). V lost 5 bases and J lost 4; bases outside the gene matches: 11. CDR3 DNA sequence: TGCGCCAGCAGTCCCGGGACAGGGATTTCCAGAGAGACCCAGTACTTC. This encodes CASSPGTGISRETQYF.

The gene calls are TRBV7-2 and TRBJ1-5; D is uncertain. There are 13 residues in the CDR3. Germline CDR1 is SGHTA and CDR2 is FQGNSA. Trimming removed 1 base from V and 6 bases from J, with 7 bases in between. CDR3 protein: CASSLVGGQPQHF. CDR3 nucleotide sequence: TGTGCCAGCAGCTTAGTTGGAGGTCAGCCCCAGCATTTT.